This T cell receptor beta chain was recorded in a study of shared clonotypes between healthy human individuals. The wider study: For every donor, three CD4 naive, three CD4 memory, two CD8 naive and one CD8 memory plates were used.

The naive CD8 population came from CD45RO-negative cells selected for CCR7, without terminally differentiated effector memory CD45RA+ cells. For this clone: The same CDR3 is also encoded by other DNA sequences in this sample.

This CDR3 spans 14 amino acids. Germline V gives CDR1 SGHAT, CDR2 FQNNGV. V gave up 1 base and J gave up 1 base, with 8 bases separating them. Several immunoSEQ 96-well plates shared each subset's DNA, each plate a replicate. Sequencing was performed with immunoSEQ multiplex PCR; in TCRdb, only in-frame clones are kept and a portion is missing. The sample shows about 1,900,000 clones, approximately 95% of them seen only once. The receptor comes from a man aged 18-30 years in good health. Sequenced input: naive CD8+ T cells sorted from blood. The V gene is TRBV11-2, the J gene TRBJ2-7, with D perhaps matching TRBD1 (6 bases). The DNA of the CDR3 is TGTGCCAGCAGCTTAGTCACAGGGTCCTACGAGCAGTACTTC. Translated, it gives CASSLVTGSYEQYF.